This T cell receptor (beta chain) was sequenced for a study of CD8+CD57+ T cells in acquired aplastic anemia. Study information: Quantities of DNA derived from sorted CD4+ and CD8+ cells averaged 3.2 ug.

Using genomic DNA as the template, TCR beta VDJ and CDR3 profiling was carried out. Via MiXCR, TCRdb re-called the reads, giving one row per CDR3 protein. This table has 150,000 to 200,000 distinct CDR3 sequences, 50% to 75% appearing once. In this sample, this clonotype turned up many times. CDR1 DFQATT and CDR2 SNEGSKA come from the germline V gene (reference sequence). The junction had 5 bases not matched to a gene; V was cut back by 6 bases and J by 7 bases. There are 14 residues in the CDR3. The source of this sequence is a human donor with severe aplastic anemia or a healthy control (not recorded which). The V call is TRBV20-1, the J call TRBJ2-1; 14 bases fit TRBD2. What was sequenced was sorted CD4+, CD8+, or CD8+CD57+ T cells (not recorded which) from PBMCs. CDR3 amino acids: CSADGTSGGNEQFF. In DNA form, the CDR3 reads TGCAGTGCCGACGGGACTAGCGGGGGTAATGAGCAGTTCTTC.